This TCR beta chain was sequenced during a study of blood T cells in healthy people across ages. Overall study findings and caveats: Higher naive T cell percentage went strongly together with higher TCR beta diversity. More naive CD4+ cells and higher diversity marked long-lived donors relative to aged donors.

For every donor, a draw yielded around 10 milliliters of peripheral blood. The use of a sample-barcoded 5' primer and a J-beta primer mix characterized a second PCR of about 6 to 11 cycles. TCRdb passed the 5' RACE reads through MiXCR, listing each CDR3 protein once. The sample lists 1.5 million or so distinct CDR3 sequences, about 40% occurring once. Note on this clonotype: Its antigen is not identified.

This receptor was obtained from a woman aged 18-35 years in good health. The sequenced sample consisted of blood.

CDR3 DNA sequence: TGCGCCAGCAGCCCCGGGTCGGTAGACTATGGCTACACCTTC. Its protein is CASSPGSVDYGYTF. The rearrangement links TRBV5-1 to TRBJ1-2; D uncertain. This CDR3 is built from 14 residues. Germline assignment: CDR1 SGHRS and CDR2 YFSETQ. The V end was cut by 4 bases, the J end by 3 bases, with 13 bases between.